The clone carrying this T cell receptor (beta chain) has just a few counts. What it binds is unknown. Germline CDR1 reads MNHEY; CDR2 reads SVGEGT. The CDR3 spans 16 residues. With a J-beta primer mix and a sample-barcoded 5' primer, a second PCR ran roughly 6 to 12 cycles. A minimum of 3 million CDR3-containing paired-end reads was obtained for each sample. TCRdb ran MiXCR on the 5' RACE reads and lists one entry per CDR3 protein. The data show 1.5 million to 2 million distinct CDR3 sequences, roughly 43% seen once. Each donor had around 10 milliliters of peripheral blood drawn. Samples each yielded at least 5 micrograms of total RNA. This entry belongs to a study of blood T cells in healthy people across ages. The study's findings and limits: Donors of long life had a larger count of naive CD4+ cells and greater diversity than aged donors.

The receptor was derived from a human donor in good health. The chain couples TRBV6-2 or TRBV6-3 to TRBJ2-4; D not resolved. Near its end, the DNA agrees better with TRBJ2-5, so the J call may be wrong. Source material: blood. CDR3 nucleotide sequence: TGTGCCAGCAGTTCCGGACGCACAATGAGCCTCAAGACCCAGTACTTC. Encoded protein: CASSSGRTMSLKTQYF.